A selection of T cell receptor beta chains follows, all from one sample in a study of T-cell reconstitution after alpha-beta-depleted transplantation in children. One entry per CDR3 protein, called by TCRdb with MiXCR from the PCR reads. The sample holds a few hundred thousand distinct CDR3 sequences; roughly 9.1% are singletons and the top ten take roughly 7.1%. The sample here was PBMCs, taken before TCRalphabeta/CD19-depleted stem cell transplant. These receptors were taken from a boy in the first two years of life with acute myeloid leukemia, due to receive a stem cell transplant. Both conserved end residues are part of each CDR3. D genes are given only for firm matches. Not all rows give a size; the values are once, few, many and, for expanded clones, a class.

- | TRBJ2-6 | TRBV5-1 | - | TGCGCCAGCAGCCCGAATGGTAGACAGACCGTCTTCAGGGCCAACGTCCTGACTTTC | CASSPNGRQTVFRANVLTF
few | TRBJ2-3 | TRBV6-5 | - | TGTGCCAGCAGTTACAGGGGACCCTTCGATACGCAGTATTTT | CASSYRGPFDTQYF
few | TRBJ2-7 | TRBV30 | TRBD1 | TGTGCCTGGAGGGGACAGGGAAGGGGTTACGAGCAGTACTTC | CAWRGQGRGYEQYF
few | TRBJ2-7 | TRBV30 | - | TGTGCCTGGAGTGAAGTCACCTACGAGCAGTACTTC | CAWSEVTYEQYF
many | TRBJ2-7 | TRBV9 | - | TGTGCCAGCAGCGTAGACGCGGGTTTCTACGAGCAGTACTTC | CASSVDAGFYEQYF
- | TRBJ2-4 | TRBV5-5 | - | TGTGCCAGCAGCGTCTCCGGGACAAGAAGGAACATTCAGTACTTC | CASSVSGTRRNIQYF
many | TRBJ2-1 | TRBV29-1 | TRBD2 | TGCAGCGCCATAGGACTAGCGGGAGGCGCGTCCTACAATGAGCAGTTCTTC | CSAIGLAGGASYNEQFF
many | TRBJ2-7 | TRBV28 | TRBD2 | TGTGCCAGCAGTTTATTGGCTAGCGGGAACTACGAGCAGTACTTC | CASSLLASGNYEQYF
- | TRBJ2-1 | TRBV7-8 | TRBD2 | TGTGCCAGCGGACCGAGGCTAGCGGTTTACAATGAGCAGTTCTTC | CASGPRLAVYNEQFF
- | TRBJ2-2 | TRBV7-8 | TRBD2 | TGTGCCAGCAGCTTAGTACGGGGGACTAGGCGGACCGGGGAGCTGTTTTTT | CASSLVRGTRRTGELFF
many | TRBJ2-7 | TRBV10-3 | TRBD2 | TGTGCCATCAGTGAGTCGGGACTAGCGGGAGAAATTTACGAGCAGTACTTC | CAISESGLAGEIYEQYF
many | TRBJ2-7 | TRBV6-5 | - | TGTGCCAGCAAACGGGGATCCGAGCAGTACTTC | CASKRGSEQYF
many | TRBJ2-7 | TRBV20-1 | TRBD2 | TGCAGTGGGACTAGCGGGAACTCCTACGAGCAGTACTTC | CSGTSGNSYEQYF
- | TRBJ2-7 | TRBV20-1 | - | TGCAGTGCTAGAGATTTGGCATCCTACGAGCAGTACTTC | CSARDLASYEQYF
- | TRBJ2-1 | TRBV19 | - | TGTGCCAGTACCAATGGGTTTAGGACTGGCGCTTCTAGCTCCTACAATGAGCAGTTCTTC | CASTNGFRTGASSSYNEQFF
many | TRBJ2-1 | TRBV7-8 | - | TGTGCCAGCAGCTTTGGCGTTTGGGATGAGCAGTTCTTC | CASSFGVWDEQFF
many | TRBJ2-2 | TRBV28 | TRBD2 | TGTGCCAGTCACTTCGGGGGGTCCGGGGAGCTGTTTTTT | CASHFGGSGELFF
many | TRBJ1-1 | TRBV29-1 | - | TGCAGCGTTGCCGGACGGATGAACACTGAAGCTTTCTTT | CSVAGRMNTEAFF
- | TRBJ2-7 | TRBV2 | - | TGTGCCAGCAGAAGGCGAAACAACCCCCTTAGCGAGCAGTACTTC | CASRRRNNPLSEQYF
many | TRBJ2-7 | TRBV18 | TRBD2 | TGTGCCAGCTCACCATCACTAGCGGGAGATGACGAGCAGTACTTC | CASSPSLAGDDEQYF
many | TRBJ1-1 | TRBV29-1 | TRBD1 | TGCAGCGTTGAACTCTGGACAGGGAGGGAAGCTTTCTTT | CSVELWTGREAFF
- | TRBJ2-7 | TRBV20-1 | TRBD1 | TGCAGTGCTGTACGGACAGGGGTAGGATACGAGCAGTACTTC | CSAVRTGVGYEQYF
many | TRBJ2-2 | TRBV7-9 | TRBD1 | TGTGCCAGCAGCCTGGGACAGGACGGGGAGCTGTTTTTT | CASSLGQDGELFF
- | TRBJ1-6 | TRBV20-1 | - | TGCAGTGCGTACAGGGTTCCCTCCTATAATTCACCCCTCCACTTT | CSAYRVPSYNSPLHF
many | TRBJ2-2 | TRBV7-2 | - | TGTGCCAGCAGCTCGATTAGATCGGGTGGGGAGCTGTTTTTT | CASSSIRSGGELFF
many | TRBJ2-1 | TRBV28 | - | TGTGCCAGCAGTTTAGGGTTCTCGAGCTCCTACAATGAGCAGTTCTTC | CASSLGFSSSYNEQFF
- | TRBJ2-5 | TRBV6-5 | TRBD2 | TGTGCCAGCAGTTACGGACTAGCGGGGTACGGCGAGACCCAGTACTTC | CASSYGLAGYGETQYF
few | TRBJ1-5 | TRBV27 | - | TGTGCCAGCAGTTTAGTTTATAATCAGCCCCAGCATTTT | CASSLVYNQPQHF
many | TRBJ2-5 | TRBV11-2 | - | TGTGCCAGCAGCCCTAGTTGGGCCTTAGAGACCCAGTACTTC | CASSPSWALETQYF
few | TRBJ2-7 | TRBV28 | - | TGTGCCAGCAGTCCTCGGGGCTATGCCTACGAGCAGTACTTC | CASSPRGYAYEQYF
many | TRBJ2-4 | TRBV6-1 | - | TGTGCCAGCAGTGACCCGACAGGAGCCAAAAACATTCAGTACTTC | CASSDPTGAKNIQYF
many | TRBJ2-3 | TRBV5-1 | - | TGCGCCAGCAGTCGATCCGTGGGGAGCACAGATACGCAGTATTTT | CASSRSVGSTDTQYF
few | TRBJ1-5 | TRBV28 | - | TGTGCCAGCAGTCCACAGGGTCCGGGTAGGTTCGTTAATCAGCCCCAGCATTTT | CASSPQGPGRFVNQPQHF
many | TRBJ2-1 | TRBV5-4 | - | TGTGCCAGCAGCTTGGTCCCGGGGGACCTCTCCTACAATGAGCAGTTCTTC | CASSLVPGDLSYNEQFF
- | TRBJ1-1 | TRBV4-2 | TRBD1 | TGTGCCAGCAGCCCCCGGACAGGGTTGTCTGAAGCTTTCTTT | CASSPRTGLSEAFF
- | TRBJ2-7 | TRBV28 | TRBD1 | TGTGCCAGCAGTTTTTACGGGACAGCGTATAACGAGCAGTACTTC | CASSFYGTAYNEQYF
- | TRBJ2-5 | TRBV6-1 | - | TGTGCCAGCAGCCTTCATGAATTAGGGACCCAGTACTTC | CASSLHELGTQYF
- | TRBJ1-5 | TRBV12-3/TRBV12-4 | - | TGTGCCAGCAGCCGACGGGGACAAATATCCAATCAGCCCCAGCATTTT | CASSRRGQISNQPQHF
many | TRBJ1-2 | TRBV29-1 | - | TGCAGCGTTGAAGATCCCCCACAAGACTATGGCTACACCTTC | CSVEDPPQDYGYTF
many | TRBJ2-2 | TRBV28 | - | TGTGCCAGCAGTTTACAAGGGGAGCTGTTTTTT | CASSLQGELFF
many | TRBJ2-2 | TRBV9 | TRBD1 | TGTGCCAGCAGCGGTTGGACAAGAGGGGGCTCCGGGGAGCTGTTTTTT | CASSGWTRGGSGELFF
many | TRBJ2-5 | TRBV4-3 | - | TGCGCCAGCAGCCGACAGATCTTACAAGAGACCCAGTACTTC | CASSRQILQETQYF
- | TRBJ2-7 | TRBV6-2/TRBV6-3 | - | TGTGCCAGCAGTTACTCAACCTACAGCGCCTACGAGCAGTACTTC | CASSYSTYSAYEQYF
many | TRBJ2-1 | TRBV9 | TRBD2 | TGTGCCAGCAGCGTAGACGGGGGGGCCGGTGAGCAGTTCTTC | CASSVDGGAGEQFF
many | TRBJ1-2 | TRBV9 | TRBD1 | TGTGCCAGCAGCGGGGACAGGGGACAGGGCTACACCTTC | CASSGDRGQGYTF
- | TRBJ1-6 | TRBV15 | - | TGTGCCACCAGCAGAGAATTTGGTGAGGACTCCTATAATTCACCCCTCCACTTT | CATSREFGEDSYNSPLHF
few | TRBJ2-1 | TRBV27 | - | TGTGCCAGCAGTTTATCCCCATCGAGAGGGAACGGGCAGTTCTTC | CASSLSPSRGNGQFF
many | TRBJ2-5 | TRBV28 | - | TGTGCCAGCAGTGCGCCCGTTCTAGGGGCGACAGAGACCCAGTACTTC | CASSAPVLGATETQYF
many | TRBJ1-2 | TRBV5-1 | TRBD1 | TGCGCCAGCAGCGGGACGGGACAGGGGGCGGTTGGCTACACCTTC | CASSGTGQGAVGYTF
- | TRBJ2-4 | TRBV12-3/TRBV12-4 | TRBD1 | TGTGCCAGCAGTTTTAGGGGGCTAGCCAAAAACATTCAGTACTTC | CASSFRGLAKNIQYF
- | TRBJ2-7 | TRBV4-3 | - | TGCGCCAGCAGCCAAGTATTGGGAATCTACGAGCAGTACTTC | CASSQVLGIYEQYF